The 32 T cell receptor beta chains below were found in one sample sequenced in a study of T cell responses to AZD1222 COVID-19 vaccine. Some clones are missing from TCRdb's copy, which holds only in-frame ones; the method was immunoSEQ multiplex PCR. The data hold under 150,000 clones, with around 90% observed a single time. This material consisted of peripheral blood, taken on day 0 of MenACWY control vaccination. All receptors come from an adult in good health.

This chain joins TRBV5-4 and TRBJ1-1; no reliable D call. Trimming stripped 0 bases from V and 3 bases from J, with 9 bases between. CDR1 and CDR2 (germline): SGHNT, YYREEE (reference sequence). This CDR3 is 14 amino acids long. The CDR3 reads CASSLGGLDTEAFF. CDR3 nucleotides: TGTGCCAGCAGCTTGGGCGGGCTCGACACTGAAGCTTTCTTT.

The rearrangement links TRBV2 to TRBJ2-1; D remains unclear. The ends were cut back, 6 bases at V and 9 bases at J, with 9 bases in the middle. This CDR3 has 11 residues. Per germline, CDR1 SNHLY and CDR2 FYNNEI. The CDR3 DNA follows: TGTGCCAGCAGCCGAGATGGTGAGCAGTTCTTC. Encoded protein: CASSRDGEQFF.

The chain couples TRBV6-5 to TRBJ2-7; 9 positions match TRBD2. The CDR3 spans 15 residues. Trimming took 8 bases from V and 0 from J; bases not matched to a gene: 8. Germline CDR1 is MNHEY and CDR2 is SVGAGI. CDR3 DNA: TGTGCCAGCCAAGGGAGCGGGGGGAACTCCTACGAGCAGTACTTC. It codes for CASQGSGGNSYEQYF.

The chain combines TRBV27 with TRBJ2-1; TRBD2 matches at 14 bases. After removal of 2 bases from V and 9 bases from J, the junction contained 6 bases not matched to a gene. The CDR3 length is 16 residues. Germline V gives CDR1 MNHEY, CDR2 SMNVEV (reference sequence). As DNA, the CDR3 is TGTGCCAGCAGTTTACGGGGACTAGCGGGAGAGGGTGAGCAGTTCTTC. It yields the protein CASSLRGLAGEGEQFF.

Only one count was recorded for this clone. This chain connects TRBV27 to TRBJ2-7; 13 nucleotides agree with TRBD2. This CDR3 spans 15 amino acids. Germline V lookup: CDR1 MNHEY, CDR2 SMNVEV (reference sequence). V gave up 5 bases and J gave up 6 bases; unmatched junction bases: 7. Here the CDR3 DNA reads TGTGCCAGCAGTCCAGGACTAGCGGGAGCCCGCGAGCAGTACTTC. Protein product: CASSPGLAGAREQYF.

The chain uses TRBV19 and TRBJ1-1, with D unresolved. Trimming pared 4 bases from V and 0 bases from J, leaving 12 bases between. Germline CDR1 reads LNHDA; CDR2 reads SQIVND (reference sequence). This CDR3 is 15 amino acids long. CDR3 amino acids: CASSTHSLMNTEAFF. CDR3 in DNA: TGTGCCAGTAGTACCCACAGTCTAATGAACACTGAAGCTTTCTTT.

V and J are TRBV3-1 (or the pseudogene TRBV3-2) and TRBJ1-3, with D maybe TRBD1 (6 bases). The CDR3 has 21 amino acids. Trimming left V 0 bases short and J 0 bases short, with 24 bases between. From germline, CDR1 is LGHDT and CDR2 YNNKEL (reference sequence). Written as DNA, the CDR3 is TGTGCCAGCAGCCAAGATGGGCGGACAGCGACCTTTCAACCCTCTGGAAACACCATATATTTT. The encoded protein is CASSQDGRTATFQPSGNTIYF.

The V gene is TRBV28, the J gene TRBJ2-7, with TRBD1 matching 11 bases. The CDR3 has 17 residues. The germline gives CDR1 MDHEN, CDR2 SYDVKM. After removal of 4 bases from V and 4 bases from J, the junction contained 12 bases not matched to a gene. The CDR3 sequence: CASSSPLRTGGKYEQYF. The DNA for the CDR3 is TGTGCCAGCAGTTCACCTTTAAGGACAGGGGGCAAGTACGAGCAGTACTTC.

The chain is built from TRBV6-5 and TRBJ2-5, with TRBD2 as a possible D gene (7 bases). The germline gives CDR1 MNHEY, CDR2 SVGAGI. V lost 6 bases, J lost 2 bases, and 13 bases lay in between. The CDR3 is 14 residues long. The CDR3 DNA is TGTGCCAGCAGGGAGGGGGGGGATCAAGAGACCCAGTACTTC. This sequence encodes CASREGGDQETQYF.

J is TRBJ2-7 and V is TRBV28, with D unresolved. There are 15 residues in the CDR3. The ends were cut back, 2 bases at V and 7 bases at J, with 18 bases in the middle. The germline gives CDR1 MDHEN, CDR2 SYDVKM. The CDR3 bases are TGTGCCAGCAGTTTACGAACCGGGCCCACTTGGGAGCAGTACTTC. It is translated as CASSLRTGPTWEQYF.

This chain uses TRBV19 with TRBJ2-7; D remains unclear. The V and J ends lost 4 bases and 3 bases respectively, with 13 bases between them. The CDR3 covers 14 residues. Germline V lookup: CDR1 LNHDA, CDR2 SQIVND (reference sequence). CDR3 DNA sequence: TGTGCCAGTAGTACCGCACTTAGAGGCTACGAGCAGTACTTC. This translates into CASSTALRGYEQYF.

Here the CDR3 reads CSVPRRRGGEARYGYTF. The CDR3 DNA sequence: TGCAGCGTCCCACGGAGAAGAGGGGGCGAAGCTCGCTATGGCTACACCTTC. The V call is TRBV29-1, the J call TRBJ1-2, with 7 bases matching TRBD1. Germline assignment: CDR1 SQVTM and CDR2 ANQGSEA. CDR3 length: 17 residues. The V segment lost 6 bases and the J segment 4 bases; nucleotides outside the gene matches: 20.

The CDR3 region has the DNA TGTGCCAGCAGTAGGGCTCCACAAGATACGCAGTATTTT. It specifies CASSRAPQDTQYF. The chain has TRBV9 and TRBJ2-3; D remains ambiguous. Germline CDR1 is SGDLS and CDR2 is YYNGEE. Trimming stripped 5 bases from V and 5 bases from J, with 12 bases between. This CDR3 spans 13 amino acids.

The genes are TRBV29-1 and TRBJ2-2; no definite D call. The CDR3 has 11 residues. The germline gives CDR1 SQVTM, CDR2 ANQGSEA. The ends were cut back, 4 bases at V and 8 bases at J, with 8 bases in the middle. The CDR3, as DNA: TGCAGCGTTGTATCCGTTGGGGAGCTGTTTTTT. It encodes CSVVSVGELFF.

The table lists this clone with a few counts. The V gene is TRBV5-8, the J gene TRBJ1-1; D is unresolved. Germline V gene sequence: CDR1 SGHTS, CDR2 YDEGEE. This CDR3 is built from 14 residues. The V and J ends lost 4 bases and 0 bases respectively, with 10 bases between them. The CDR3 coding sequence is TGTGCCAGCAGCCGGCTTGGTGTGAACACTGAAGCTTTCTTT. Amino acid sequence: CASSRLGVNTEAFF.

V usage is TRBV2 and J usage is TRBJ2-7; no clear D gene. The CDR3 extends over 13 amino acids. The germline gives CDR1 SNHLY, CDR2 FYNNEI. V gave up 4 bases and J gave up 3 bases, with 10 bases separating them. The DNA of the CDR3 is TGTGCCAGCAGTGTAGGGAAATACTACGAGCAGTACTTC. Protein product: CASSVGKYYEQYF.

The J gene is TRBJ2-6, the V gene TRBV16; perhaps D is TRBD1 or TRBD2 (5 bases each). Germline V gene sequence: CDR1 KGHSY, CDR2 FQNENV. The CDR3 runs 16 residues. Between the trimmed V and J ends, which lost 1 base and 2 bases, there was a span of 9 bases. The CDR3 nucleotides read TGTGCCAGCAGCCAATTCCAGGGAGCTGGGGCCAACGTCCTGACTTTC. Translation: CASSQFQGAGANVLTF. The variable domain in full, completed from reference TRBV16 and TRBJ2-6, reads GEEVAQTPKHLVRGEGQKAKLYCAPIKGHSYVFWYQQVLKNEFKFLISFQNENVFDETGMPKERFSAKCLPNSPCSLEIQATKLEDSAVYFCASSQFQGAGANVLTFGAGSRLTVL.

DNA of the CDR3: TGTGCCAGCAGCTTTTTGTCAGGGGGCCACAATGAGCAGTTCTTC. Amino acid sequence: CASSFLSGGHNEQFF. The rearrangement uses TRBV5-6 and TRBJ2-1; 8 bases agree with TRBD1. This CDR3 contains 15 residues. The V and J ends lost 2 bases and 5 bases, in that order; junction bases with no gene match: 6. Germline V CDR1 and CDR2: SGHDT, YYEEEE. The full variable domain, with the rest looked up from reference TRBV5-6 and TRBJ2-1, is DAGVTQSPTHLIKTRGQQVTLRCSPKSGHDTVSWYQQALGQGPQFIFQYYEEEERQRGNFPDRFSGHQFPNYSSELNVNALLLGDSALYLCASSFLSGGHNEQFFGPGTRLTVL.

This CDR3 is CASRVVGSASEQYF. CDR3 nucleotide sequence: TGCGCCAGCAGGGTTGTTGGGTCCGCTTCCGAGCAGTACTTC. The chain has TRBV5-1 and TRBJ2-7; D unresolved. Germline V gene sequence: CDR1 SGHRS, CDR2 YFSETQ. The CDR3 sequence is 14 residues long. V shed 5 bases and J shed 6 bases, with 18 bases lying between them.

The chain couples TRBV6-4 to TRBJ2-3, with D uncertain. The CDR3 is made up of 12 amino acids. V was clipped by 8 bases and J by 0 bases, with 6 bases between them. CDR1 MRHNA and CDR2 SNTAGT come from the germline V gene. CDR3 nucleotide sequence: TGTGCCAGCCACCGGAGCACAGATACGCAGTATTTT. Residues: CASHRSTDTQYF.

V is TRBV28 and J is TRBJ2-7; 9 bases are shared with TRBD2. This CDR3 has 16 amino acids. V lost 8 bases and J lost 5; bases outside the gene matches: 16. Germline V gene lookup returns CDR1 MDHEN and CDR2 SYDVKM. The CDR3 protein is CASPTKVAGVPNEQYF. The CDR3 region has the DNA TGTGCCAGCCCTACCAAGGTAGCGGGAGTGCCTAACGAGCAGTACTTC.

The chain is built from TRBV6-5 and TRBJ2-2; D may be TRBD1 (6 bases). Trimming took off 6 bases at V and 0 bases at J, with 11 bases between the two ends. The CDR3 has 15 amino acids. Per germline, CDR1 MNHEY and CDR2 SVGAGI. CDR3 nucleotides: TGTGCCAGCAGACTGGGGGCCACGAACACCGGGGAGCTGTTTTTT. This sequence encodes CASRLGATNTGELFF.

The J gene is TRBJ2-7, the V gene TRBV20-1, with unresolved D. Trimming took 3 bases from V and 4 from J, leaving 7 bases between them. CDR1 and CDR2 from the germline V gene are DFQATT and SNEGSKA (reference sequence). The CDR3 consists of 11 residues. The CDR3: CSASSGYEQYF. CDR3 bases: TGCAGTGCTAGTTCCGGTTACGAGCAGTACTTC.

This clone was recorded a few times. The chain recombines TRBV28 with TRBJ1-5, with TRBD1 as a possible D gene (5 bases). The CDR3 contains 21 residues. V gave up 4 bases and J gave up 6 bases, with 34 bases separating them. Germline-derived CDR1 and CDR2 are MDHEN and SYDVKM. The CDR3 coding sequence is TGTGCCAGCAGTTATCAACGGCGCTTAGCTGGGGGGTCCGGAGTGGGTCAGCCCCAGCATTTT. Its translation: CASSYQRRLAGGSGVGQPQHF.

The V and J genes are TRBV19 and TRBJ2-1; 7 bases line up with TRBD2. J lost 5 bases, V lost 0 bases, and 10 bases had no gene match. The germline gives CDR1 LNHDA, CDR2 SQIVND (reference sequence). This CDR3 is 17 amino acids long. CDR3 residues: CASSIEPQRGRDNEQFF. In DNA, the CDR3 is TGTGCCAGTAGTATAGAACCCCAGCGGGGAAGGGACAATGAGCAGTTCTTC.

The V call is TRBV5-1, the J call TRBJ1-5; no reliable D call. The CDR3 has 13 amino acids. CDR1 and CDR2 from the germline V gene are SGHRS and YFSETQ. V gave up 6 bases and J gave up 7 bases, with 14 bases separating them. The CDR3 DNA reads as TGCGCCAGCACCTACTCCCCGGGGCAGCCCCAGCATTTT. This encodes CASTYSPGQPQHF.

The gene calls are TRBV11-2 and TRBJ2-7, with unresolved D. Per the germline V gene, CDR1 is SGHAT and CDR2 is FQNNGV. CDR3 length: 10 amino acids. Trimming shortened V by 2 bases and J by 4 bases, and 0 bases separated the two germline ends. For the CDR3, the DNA is TGTGCCAGCAGCTTATACGAGCAGTACTTC. Amino acids: CASSLYEQYF.

The V gene is TRBV28, the J gene TRBJ2-6; D is perhaps TRBD1 (5 bases). The germline V gene has CDR1 MDHEN and CDR2 SYDVKM. Trimming removed 0 bases at V and 0 bases at J, with 6 bases between. The CDR3 contains 16 residues. CDR3 loop: CASSLWTDSGANVLTF. The CDR3 DNA follows: TGTGCCAGCAGTTTATGGACAGACTCTGGGGCCAACGTCCTGACTTTC.

The chain employs TRBV24-1 and TRBJ2-7; 9 bases are a match to TRBD1. V lost 10 bases, J lost 3 bases, and 6 bases stayed unmatched. There are 13 residues in the CDR3. Germline V lookup: CDR1 KGHDR, CDR2 SFDVKD. DNA for the CDR3: TGTGCCACGAGCCGGGACAGGGACTACGAGCAGTACTTC. Translation: CATSRDRDYEQYF.

This clone was seen only a few times. The J gene is TRBJ2-6, the V gene TRBV4-2; D remains ambiguous. The CDR3 loop spans 17 amino acids. Trimming removed 0 bases from V and 0 bases from J, with 9 bases in between. Germline lookup yields CDR1 LGHNA and CDR2 YNFKEQ. The CDR3, as DNA: TGTGCCAGCAGCCAAGATCATTCGATCTCTGGGGCCAACGTCCTGACTTTC. Its translation: CASSQDHSISGANVLTF.

This rearrangement joins TRBV3-1 (or the pseudogene TRBV3-2) to TRBJ2-7; possibly TRBD2 for D (5 bases). This CDR3 contains 16 residues. Germline lookup yields CDR1 LGHDT and CDR2 YNNKEL (reference sequence). Trimming left V 5 bases short and J 0 bases short, with 17 bases between. The CDR3 region has the DNA TGTGCCAGCAGCAAAAAAAGCGGACCGAGCTCCTACGAGCAGTACTTC. Its protein product is CASSKKSGPSSYEQYF.

The V gene is TRBV28, the J gene TRBJ1-5, with 8 bases lining up with TRBD1. Germline V gene data show CDR1 as MDHEN and CDR2 as SYDVKM. The CDR3 is made up of 18 amino acids. With 7 bases clipped from V and 0 bases from J, the junction kept 14 bases outside the gene matches. In DNA, the CDR3 is TGTGCCAGCACCGATAACCGGGACAGGTCCTATAGCAATCAGCCCCAGCATTTT. Translated: CASTDNRDRSYSNQPQHF.